These 21 T cell receptor beta chains came from one sample sequenced in a study of blood T cell repertoires in COVID-19. Repertoires were generated with immunoSEQ multiplex PCR, while TCRdb's copy carries only in-frame clones and drops some. The repertoire holds about 20,000 clones, with around four fifths as singletons. The material sequenced was peripheral blood. The receptor source for this set is a man older than 75 with active or convalescent COVID-19.

J is TRBJ2-1 and V is TRBV19, with 12 positions matching TRBD2. The junction had 5 bases not matched to a gene; V was cut back by 10 bases and J by 10 bases. CDR1 and CDR2 (germline): LNHDA, SQIVND (reference sequence). The CDR3 loop spans 12 amino acids. The CDR3, as DNA: TGTGCCACTGTACTAGCGGGGGGCGAGCAGTTCTTC. Amino acid sequence: CATVLAGGEQFF.

This clone was observed a few times. CDR3 DNA: TGCGCCAGCAGCTCTAGCGGGAACCAAGAGACCCAGTACTTC. The encoded protein is CASSSSGNQETQYF. The chain has TRBV5-1 and TRBJ2-5, with 9 bases aligning to TRBD2. CDR3 length: 14 amino acids. Germline V gene lookup returns CDR1 SGHRS and CDR2 YFSETQ. V shed 3 bases, J shed 0 bases, and the junction held 0 bases outside the gene matches.

This chain connects TRBV2 to TRBJ1-5, with 10 bases fitting TRBD1. This CDR3 spans 17 amino acids. V was clipped by 6 bases and J by 0 bases; unmatched bases: 8. Germline CDR1 and CDR2: SNHLY and FYNNEI. CDR3 DNA: TGTGCCAGCAGCGCGACAGGGGGCTTATATAGCAATCAGCCCCAGCATTTT. This translates into CASSATGGLYSNQPQHF.

The chain recombines TRBV7-3 with TRBJ2-1, with D possibly being TRBD1 (6 bases). The CDR3 is 15 residues long. Germline CDR1 SGHTA, CDR2 FQGTGA. V was trimmed by 4 bases and J by 6 bases, leaving 16 bases between them. The chain's CDR3 is CASSSVRGPVNEQFF. For the CDR3, the DNA is TGTGCCAGCAGCTCCGTCAGGGGTCCGGTCAATGAGCAGTTCTTC.

This chain uses TRBV19 with TRBJ2-3, with 11 bases fitting TRBD2. Germline CDR1 and CDR2: LNHDA and SQIVND (reference sequence). There are 16 residues in the CDR3. The V segment lost 1 base and the J segment 2 bases; nucleotides outside the gene matches: 2. In DNA form, the CDR3 reads TGTGCCAGTAGTATAGTAGCGGGGGGGAACACAGATACGCAGTATTTT. This codes for CASSIVAGGNTDTQYF.

The J gene is TRBJ2-7, the V gene TRBV28, with D possibly being TRBD1 (5 bases). Germline V CDR1 and CDR2: MDHEN, SYDVKM. Trimming pared 4 bases from V and 2 bases from J, leaving 6 bases between. This CDR3 comprises 12 residues. The CDR3 reads CASSSTAYEQYF. The CDR3 bases are TGTGCCAGCAGTTCGACAGCCTACGAGCAGTACTTC.

The table lists this clone with a count of one. The J gene is TRBJ2-3, the V gene TRBV5-1, with TRBD1 identical over 7 bases. The germline V gene has CDR1 SGHRS and CDR2 YFSETQ. J gave up 1 base and V 0 bases, and 5 bases lay outside the gene matches. This CDR3 is 16 amino acids long. The CDR3 nucleotides read TGCGCCAGCAGCTTGGACGAGACAGGGCGCACAGATACGCAGTATTTT. This sequence encodes CASSLDETGRTDTQYF.

This chain links TRBV5-1 with TRBJ1-1, with 7 bases lining up with TRBD1. The V gene end was trimmed by 4 bases and the J gene end by 4 bases; junction bases not matched to a gene: 4. Germline CDR1 reads SGHRS; CDR2 reads YFSETQ. This CDR3 is 13 amino acids long. CDR3 region: CASSVTGTTEAFF. CDR3 in DNA: TGCGCCAGCAGCGTGACAGGGACCACTGAAGCTTTCTTT.

This clone has only one observation. The chain joins TRBV10-3 to TRBJ1-1; the D gene is possibly TRBD1 (5 bases). Trimming took off 0 bases at V and 9 bases at J, with 14 bases between the two ends. Germline CDR1 is ENHRY and CDR2 is SYGVKD. This CDR3 spans 14 amino acids. CDR3 bases: TGTGCCATCAGTGAGTCCCGACAGTCACGGAAAGCTTTCTTT. Protein sequence: CAISESRQSRKAFF.

The chain recombines TRBV7-3 with TRBJ2-3; 8 bases line up with TRBD2. Losses at the gene ends were 5 bases for V and 2 bases for J; bases not matched to a gene: 9. There are 16 residues in the CDR3. CDR1 SGHTA and CDR2 FQGTGA come from the germline V gene. For the CDR3, the DNA is TGTGCCAGCAGCCCTGGGACTAGTACATACACAGATACGCAGTATTTT. Its protein is CASSPGTSTYTDTQYF.

The rearrangement uses TRBV6-5 and TRBJ2-2; no definite D call. The CDR3 is 13 amino acids. Trimming took 7 bases from V and 4 from J, leaving 10 bases between them. Germline-derived CDR1 and CDR2 are MNHEY and SVGAGI. The CDR3 region has the DNA TGTGCCAGCACCTATCGCATCACCGGGGAGCTGTTTTTT. It codes for CASTYRITGELFF.

The chain employs TRBV7-2 and TRBJ1-1; TRBD1 is a possible D gene (6 bases). Trimming removed 5 bases from V and 4 bases from J, with 11 bases in between. Germline V CDR1 and CDR2: SGHTA, FQGNSA. This CDR3 is 13 amino acids long. The CDR3 nucleotides read TGTGCCAGCAGCCTCGGACAGAGCACTGAAGCTTTCTTT. Translated: CASSLGQSTEAFF.

V and J are TRBV6-6 and TRBJ2-3; TRBD2 aligns across 10 bases. V shed 5 bases, J shed 6 bases, and the junction held 11 bases outside the gene matches. CDR1 and CDR2 from the germline V gene are MNHNY and SVGAGI (reference sequence). CDR3 length equals 16 residues. The CDR3 sequence: CASSPSGTSELDTQYF. CDR3 coding DNA: TGTGCCAGCAGTCCCTCCGGGACTAGCGAATTGGATACGCAGTATTTT.

The chain has TRBV5-4 and TRBJ2-2; D might be TRBD2 (6 bases). Germline V lookup: CDR1 SGHNT, CDR2 YYREEE (reference sequence). The CDR3 is made up of 17 amino acids. Trimming removed 0 bases at V and 0 bases at J, with 12 bases between. In DNA form, the CDR3 reads TGTGCCAGCAGCTTGGCTGGCGGGGTCGCGAACACCGGGGAGCTGTTTTTT. Its protein product is CASSLAGGVANTGELFF.

This clone was seen a few times. This sample includes further DNA sequences coding for the same CDR3. Written as DNA, the CDR3 is TGTGCCAGCACCTCCGTCCTAGCCAAAAACATTCAGTACTTC. Its protein product is CASTSVLAKNIQYF. This chain connects TRBV6-5 to TRBJ2-4, with no clear D. CDR1 is MNHEY and CDR2 is SVGAGI in the germline V gene. Trimming took off 7 bases at V and 0 bases at J, with 10 bases between the two ends. The CDR3 totals 14 residues.

The chain carries TRBV29-1 and TRBJ2-2, with 9 bases lining up with TRBD1. The CDR3 contains 15 residues. Germline CDR1 SQVTM, CDR2 ANQGSEA. Trimming removed 4 bases from V and 1 base from J; junction bases left unmatched: 4. This CDR3 is CSVGPGQGNTGELFF. The CDR3 DNA is TGCAGCGTTGGCCCGGGACAGGGGAACACCGGGGAGCTGTTTTTT.

V is TRBV5-1 and J is TRBJ2-7; 13 nucleotides align to TRBD2. V shed 5 bases and J 2 bases; nucleotides not matched to a gene: 4. Germline V lookup: CDR1 SGHRS, CDR2 YFSETQ. The CDR3 loop spans 15 amino acids. CDR3 DNA sequence: TGCGCCAGCAGAAAACTAGCGGGGGGGCCCTACGAGCAGTACTTC. This codes for CASRKLAGGPYEQYF. The full variable domain, its missing parts supplied by reference TRBV5-1 and TRBJ2-7, is KAGVTQTPRYLIKTRGQQVTLSCSPISGHRSVSWYQQTPGQGLQFLFEYFSETQRNKGNFPGRFSGRQFSNSRSEMNVSTLELGDSALYLCASRKLAGGPYEQYFGPGTRLTVT.

The chain recombines TRBV19 with TRBJ2-3; no clear D. This CDR3 comprises 13 residues. The germline V and J ends were trimmed by 1 base and 5 bases, with 7 bases remaining between them. Germline V lookup: CDR1 LNHDA, CDR2 SQIVND (reference sequence). DNA for the CDR3: TGTGCCAGTAGTATAGGTTCCGGAGATACGCAGTATTTT. Protein: CASSIGSGDTQYF.

This clone was observed once. CDR3 nucleotide sequence: TGTGCCAGCTCACAGACAGGGGAGACTAATTCACCCCTCCACTTT. Encoded protein: CASSQTGETNSPLHF. V usage is TRBV18 and J usage is TRBJ1-6; the match to TRBD1 covers 8 bases. The V segment lost 4 bases and the J segment 6 bases; nucleotides outside the gene matches: 5. Germline CDR1 KGHSH, CDR2 LQKENI. The CDR3 consists of 15 residues.

The J gene is TRBJ2-5, the V gene TRBV7-3; 7 positions match TRBD1. This CDR3 spans 13 amino acids. The V and J ends lost 3 bases and 2 bases, in that order; junction bases with no gene match: 0. Germline V gene sequence: CDR1 SGHTA, CDR2 FQGTGA. CDR3 bases: TGTGCCAGCAGCTTGGGACAGCAAGAGACCCAGTACTTC. This encodes CASSLGQQETQYF.

Here the CDR3 DNA reads TGTGCCACCAGCAGAGTCGGGGATACGCAGTATTTT. This encodes CATSRVGDTQYF. The chain recombines TRBV15 with TRBJ2-3; D is ambiguous. Per the germline V gene, CDR1 is LNHNV and CDR2 is YYDKDF (reference sequence). This CDR3 contains 12 residues. V lost 1 base, J lost 6 bases, and 5 bases lay in between.